This TCR beta chain was observed in a study of T cell repertoires in ileal Crohn's disease. For the study at large: Median disease duration was about eight years; 35% smoked at surgery. About half received postoperative treatment, under 14 with thiopurines and around 18 anti-TNF. Findings of the study overall: Endoscopy was done a median approximately seven months after surgery. All patients with clonality above 26.8% had endoscopic recurrence.

Profiling relied on immunoSEQ multiplex PCR, and the TCRdb table lists in-frame clones only, not all of them. The sample consists of 13,000 or so clones, roughly 73% of them appearing once. This CDR3 spans 13 amino acids. Trimming stripped 11 bases from V and 3 bases from J, with 16 bases between. Germline CDR1 MNHEY, CDR2 SVGAGI. This clone appeared a single time. Its cognate antigen is unknown. Time point here: neoterminal ileum biopsy at postoperative endoscopy, about 6 months after surgery. This receptor was identified in an adult with Crohn's disease. Specimen: ileal tissue. The chain links TRBV6-5 to TRBJ1-1; D gene unclear. In DNA, the CDR3 is TGTGCCGCCTCGAGGTTTAGGGACACTGAAGCTTTCTTT. Encoded protein: CAASRFRDTEAFF.